This T cell receptor beta chain stems from a study of technical replicates of blood from several donors. Sequencing was performed with immunoSEQ multiplex PCR; in TCRdb, only in-frame clones are kept and a portion is missing. Of about 13,000 clones in the sample, 70% to 80% were seen once. This CDR3 has 16 residues. Germline CDR1 is SGHTA and CDR2 is FQGTGA. The V gene end was trimmed by 1 base and the J gene end by 6 bases; junction bases not matched to a gene: 5. The source material was PBMCs. The receptor comes from a human donor in good health. The rearrangement uses TRBV7-3 and TRBJ2-2; 10 bases align to TRBD2. The CDR3, as DNA: TGTGCCAGCAGCTTAATGAGCGGGAGGGCGGCCGGGGAGCTGTTTTTT. Its translation is CASSLMSGRAAGELFF.